This T cell receptor (beta chain) came from a study of blood T cell repertoires in COVID-19. Study summary: Acute and convalescent COVID-19 samples came from the United States, Italy and Spain. In each case, the material was cDNA or gDNA derived from T cells, B-cell-depleted T cells, or PBMCs.

After removal of 4 bases from V and 4 bases from J, the junction contained 6 bases not matched to a gene. The CDR3 spans 14 residues. Germline V gene lookup returns CDR1 LGHDT and CDR2 YNNKEL (reference sequence). Under the authors' procedure: Amplification of reference gene primers provided the estimated nucleated cell counts. Sequencing used immunoSEQ multiplex PCR; TCRdb keeps in-frame clones, though not all of them. From that table come the V and J calls and clone size; the DNA was used to work out D and trimming. The repertoire includes about 190,000 clones, 85% to 90% of them detected once, and approximately 12% sits in the top ten.

The material sequenced was peripheral blood. This receptor was taken from a woman in her 70s with COVID-19, enrolled during active disease. The chain uses TRBV3-1 (or the pseudogene TRBV3-2) and TRBJ1-1, with 7 bases aligning to TRBD1. The CDR3 DNA reads as TGTGCCAGCAGCCGACAGGGTGTTCGCACTGAAGCTTTCTTT. This codes for CASSRQGVRTEAFF.